The TCR beta chain described here comes from a study of T cell repertoires and Cas9 in healthy adults listed by TCRdb under 2018. At the level of the whole study: Multi-effector potency, cytotoxicity and lineage determination within the CD4 and CD8 compartments were characterized for SpCas9-reactive T cells. The study examined preexisting T cell immunity against the Streptococcus pyogenes Cas9 nuclease (SpCas9) used in CRISPR gene editing. On the study overall, not on this receptor specifically: SpCas9-reactive regulatory T cells were reported to mitigate proliferation and function of SpCas9-reactive effector T cells in vitro.

Healthy humans served as the donors. Preparation of the library involved the immunoSEQ multiplex PCR assay. In its TCRdb copy, this immuneACCESS table keeps in-frame sequences only and misses some clones. Where compared with another copy, unresolved V genes explain less than half of these, and the others have no known cause. Counted in this sample were fewer than 25,000 clones; under 95% of them appeared once. The top ten clones comprise roughly 1.6% of the sample. The CDR3 has 16 amino acids, counting the end cysteine and phenylalanine. The CDR3 DNA has 48 bases and is translated from base 1. V and J are trimmed by 7 bases and 4 bases, and the gene matches miss 13 bases of the junction. CDR1 and CDR2 (MDHEN, SYDVKM) derive from the germline V gene. As regards this clone: Its antigen has not been determined. No much larger clone is present one base from it, and per-base qualities are unavailable.

The receptor's source is a human donor in good health. Here the chain combines TRBV28 and TRBJ1-5, with 7 bases aligning to TRBD1. The material sequenced was CD4+ effector T cells (CD127+, CD25-, CD137-, CD154-) from PBMCs; culture status not recorded. The DNA sequence is as follows: TGTGCCAGCATCTCGTCAGGGACAGCCCTAAATCAGCCCCAGCATTTT. The resulting protein is CASISSGTALNQPQHF.